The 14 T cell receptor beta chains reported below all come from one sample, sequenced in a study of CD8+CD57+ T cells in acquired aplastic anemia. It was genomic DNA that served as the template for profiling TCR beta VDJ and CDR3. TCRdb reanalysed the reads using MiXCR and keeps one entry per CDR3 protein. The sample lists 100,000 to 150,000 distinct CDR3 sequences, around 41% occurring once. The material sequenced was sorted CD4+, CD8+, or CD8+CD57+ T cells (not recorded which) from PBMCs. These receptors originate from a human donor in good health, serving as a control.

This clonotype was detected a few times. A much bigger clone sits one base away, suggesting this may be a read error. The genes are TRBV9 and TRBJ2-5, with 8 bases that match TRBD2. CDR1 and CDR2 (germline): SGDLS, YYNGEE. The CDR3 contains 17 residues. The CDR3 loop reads CATSVGNLAGGEEPQYF. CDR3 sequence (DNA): TGTGCCACCAGCGTAGGAAACCTAGCGGGCGGGGAGGAGCCCCAGTACTTC. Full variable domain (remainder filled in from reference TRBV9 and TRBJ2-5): DSGVTQTPKHLITATGQRVTLRCSPRSGDLSVYWYQQSLDQGLQFLIQYYNGEERAKGNILERFSAQQFPDLHSELNLSSLELGDSALYFCATSVGNLAGGEEPQYFGPGTRLLVL.

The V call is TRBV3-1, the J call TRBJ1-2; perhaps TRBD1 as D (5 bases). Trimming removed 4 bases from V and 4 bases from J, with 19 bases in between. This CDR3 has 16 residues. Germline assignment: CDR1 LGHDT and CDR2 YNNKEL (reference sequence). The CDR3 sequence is CASSRDIPGLGYGYTF. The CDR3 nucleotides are TGTGCCAGCAGCCGGGATATTCCAGGGTTGGGCTATGGCTACACCTTC.

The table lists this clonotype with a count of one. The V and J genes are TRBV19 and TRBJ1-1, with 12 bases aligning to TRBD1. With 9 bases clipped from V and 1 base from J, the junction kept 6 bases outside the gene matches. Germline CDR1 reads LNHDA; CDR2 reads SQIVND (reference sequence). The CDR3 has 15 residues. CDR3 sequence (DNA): TGTGCCAGCGTACCGGGACAGGGGGCGAACACTGAAGCTTTCTTT. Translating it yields CASVPGQGANTEAFF.

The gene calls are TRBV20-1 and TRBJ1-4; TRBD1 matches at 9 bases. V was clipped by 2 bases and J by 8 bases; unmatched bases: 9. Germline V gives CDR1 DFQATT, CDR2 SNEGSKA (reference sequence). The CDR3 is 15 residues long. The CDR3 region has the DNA TGCAGTGCTAGAAGACCGGGACAGGGCTACGAAAAACTGTTTTTT. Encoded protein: CSARRPGQGYEKLFF.

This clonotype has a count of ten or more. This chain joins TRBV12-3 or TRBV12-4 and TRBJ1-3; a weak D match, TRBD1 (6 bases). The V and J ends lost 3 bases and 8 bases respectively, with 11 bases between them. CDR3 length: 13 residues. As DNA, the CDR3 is TGTGCCAGCAGTTTCGCGGGGGGCTACACCATATATTTT. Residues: CASSFAGGYTIYF.

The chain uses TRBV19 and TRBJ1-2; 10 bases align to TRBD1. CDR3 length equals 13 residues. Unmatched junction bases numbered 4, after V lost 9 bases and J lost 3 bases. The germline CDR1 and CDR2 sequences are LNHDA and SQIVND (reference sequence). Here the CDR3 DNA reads TGTGCCAGCCGGGACAGGGGTGACTATGGCTACACCTTC. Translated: CASRDRGDYGYTF. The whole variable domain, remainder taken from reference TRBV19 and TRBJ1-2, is DGGITQSPKYLFRKEGQNVTLSCEQNLNHDAMYWYRQDPGQGLRLIYYSQIVNDFQKGDIAEGYSVSREKKESFPLTVTSAQKNPTAFYLCASRDRGDYGYTFGSGTRLTVV.

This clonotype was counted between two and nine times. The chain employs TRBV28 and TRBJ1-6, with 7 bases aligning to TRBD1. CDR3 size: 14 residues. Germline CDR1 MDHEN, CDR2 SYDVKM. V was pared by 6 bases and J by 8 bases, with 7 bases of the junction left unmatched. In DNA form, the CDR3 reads TGTGCCAGCAGCCCCGCAGGGGGGCATTCACCCCTCCACTTT. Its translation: CASSPAGGHSPLHF.

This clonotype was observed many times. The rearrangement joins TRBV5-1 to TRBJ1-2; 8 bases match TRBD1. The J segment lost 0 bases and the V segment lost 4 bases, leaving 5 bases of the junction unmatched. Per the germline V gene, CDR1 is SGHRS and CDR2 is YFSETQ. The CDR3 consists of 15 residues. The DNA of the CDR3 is TGCGCCAGCAGCCTGCGGACAGGGACTAACTATGGCTACACCTTC. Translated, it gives CASSLRTGTNYGYTF.

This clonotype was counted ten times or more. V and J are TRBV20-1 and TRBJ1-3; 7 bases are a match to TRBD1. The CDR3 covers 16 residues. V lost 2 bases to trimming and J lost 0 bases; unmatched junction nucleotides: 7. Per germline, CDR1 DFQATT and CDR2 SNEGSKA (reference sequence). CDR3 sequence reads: CSARLGQSFSGNTIYF. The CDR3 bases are TGCAGTGCTAGACTGGGACAGTCTTTCTCTGGAAACACCATATATTTT.

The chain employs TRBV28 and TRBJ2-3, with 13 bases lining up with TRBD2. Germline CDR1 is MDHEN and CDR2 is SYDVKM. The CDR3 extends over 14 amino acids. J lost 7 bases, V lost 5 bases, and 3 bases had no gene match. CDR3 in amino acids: CASSTSGGANTQYF. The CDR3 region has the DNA TGTGCCAGCAGTACTAGCGGGGGGGCAAATACGCAGTATTTT.

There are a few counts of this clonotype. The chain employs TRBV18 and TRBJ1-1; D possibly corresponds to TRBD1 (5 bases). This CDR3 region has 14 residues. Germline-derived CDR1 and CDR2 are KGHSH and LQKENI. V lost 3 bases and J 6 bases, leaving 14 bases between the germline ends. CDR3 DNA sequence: TGTGCCAGCTCACCCGGACACCAGGTCCCTGAAGCTTTCTTT. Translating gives CASSPGHQVPEAFF.

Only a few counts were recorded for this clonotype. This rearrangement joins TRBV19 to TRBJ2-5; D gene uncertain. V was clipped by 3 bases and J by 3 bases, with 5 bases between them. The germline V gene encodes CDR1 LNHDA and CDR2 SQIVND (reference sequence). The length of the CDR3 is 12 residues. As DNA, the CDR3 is TGTGCCAGTAGTATCACAGAAGAGACCCAGTACTTC. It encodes CASSITEETQYF.

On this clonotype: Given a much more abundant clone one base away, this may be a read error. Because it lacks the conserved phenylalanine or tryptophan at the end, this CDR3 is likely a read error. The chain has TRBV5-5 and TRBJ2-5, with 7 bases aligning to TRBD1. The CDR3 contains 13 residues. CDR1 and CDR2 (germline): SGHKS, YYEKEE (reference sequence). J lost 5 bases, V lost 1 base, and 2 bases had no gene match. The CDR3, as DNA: TGTGCCAGCAGCTTGTTCAGGGGGGAGACCCAGTACTCC. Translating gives CASSLFRGETQYS.

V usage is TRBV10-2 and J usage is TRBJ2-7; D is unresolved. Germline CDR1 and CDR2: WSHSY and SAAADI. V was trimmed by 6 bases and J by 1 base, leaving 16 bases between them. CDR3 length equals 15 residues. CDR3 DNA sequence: TGCGCCAGCAGACTGGAGACCCGAGTATCCTACGAGCAGTACTTC. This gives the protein CASRLETRVSYEQYF.